These T cell receptor beta chains were read from a single sample in a study of cytomegalovirus exposure and HLA in healthy donors. Generated by immunoSEQ multiplex PCR, the TCRdb table keeps only in-frame clones and is missing some. The table has about 140,000 clones, 65% to 90% seen once. Sequencing used PBMCs. The receptors stem from a female donor in good health and CMV-seronegative. CDR3s include the opening cysteine and the closing phenylalanine or tryptophan. The order of the fields is V gene, J gene, D gene, clone size, CDR3 protein, CDR3 DNA. The D gene is left open where the match is weak. Not all rows give a size; the values are once, few, many and, for expanded clones, a class.

>TRBV30|TRBJ1-1|TRBD1|-
CAWSVGQGATEAFF
TGTGCCTGGAGTGTAGGACAGGGGGCCACTGAAGCTTTCTTT
>TRBV11-3|TRBJ2-5|TRBD1|-
CASSLGVGTGFQETQYF
TGTGCCAGCAGCTTAGGAGTCGGGACAGGGTTCCAAGAGACCCAGTACTTC
>TRBV30|TRBJ2-7|TRBD2|-
CAWSRSGVAGPYEQYF
TGTGCCTGGAGTCGCTCCGGGGTAGCGGGACCCTACGAGCAGTACTTC
>TRBV2|TRBJ2-5|TRBD2|-
CASRWGLALQETQYF
TGTGCCAGCAGATGGGGACTAGCTCTGCAAGAGACCCAGTACTTC
>TRBV6-6|TRBJ2-3|-|once
CASVSPYTDTQYF
TGTGCCAGTGTATCTCCTTACACAGATACGCAGTATTTT
>TRBV28|TRBJ2-7|TRBD1|-
CASSWGQGAYEQYF
TGTGCCAGCAGTTGGGGACAGGGGGCTTACGAGCAGTACTTC
>TRBV30|TRBJ1-4|-|few
CAWAGRVNEKLFF
TGTGCCTGGGCAGGGAGGGTTAATGAAAAACTGTTTTTT
>TRBV5-1|TRBJ2-2|-|few
CASSFLPGRATGELFF
TGCGCCAGCAGCTTCTTGCCGGGAAGGGCCACCGGGGAGCTGTTTTTT
>TRBV21-1|TRBJ1-1|-|-
CASSKARRNTEAFF
TGTGCCAGCAGCAAAGCGCGCCGGAACACTGAAGCTTTCTTT
>TRBV4-2|TRBJ1-1|-|-
CASSQSRETLRAFF
TGTGCCAGCAGCCAAAGCCGGGAAACACTTCGGGCTTTCTTT
>TRBV30|TRBJ2-5|TRBD2|once
CAWSTSGRETQYF
TGTGCCTGGAGTACTAGCGGGAGAGAGACCCAGTACTTC
>TRBV19|TRBJ1-5|-|-
CASAIGENQPQHF
TGTGCCAGTGCGATCGGGGAAAATCAGCCCCAGCATTTT
>TRBV28|TRBJ2-7|TRBD2|-
CASSPPGTRGPYEQYF
TGTGCCAGCAGCCCTCCGGGGACTAGAGGGCCCTACGAGCAGTACTTC
>TRBV2|TRBJ2-7|-|-
CASSDLQGYEQYF
TGTGCCAGCAGTGATTTGCAGGGCTACGAGCAGTACTTC
>TRBV27|TRBJ2-3|TRBD2|once
CASSPLAGEDTDTQYF
TGTGCCAGCAGTCCATTAGCGGGAGAGGACACAGATACGCAGTATTTT
>TRBV6-5|TRBJ2-5|TRBD2|-
CASSYSPSGGQETQYF
TGTGCCAGCAGTTACTCACCTAGCGGGGGCCAAGAGACCCAGTACTTC
>TRBV11-2|TRBJ2-2|-|-
CASSPSWATNTGELFF
TGTGCCAGCAGCCCTTCCTGGGCTACGAACACCGGGGAGCTGTTTTTT
>TRBV28|TRBJ1-1|-|-
CASSSNTEAFF
TGTGCCAGCAGTTCAAATACTGAAGCTTTCTTT
>TRBV28|TRBJ2-7|TRBD1|-
CASSLAGGSGYEQYF
TGTGCCAGCAGTTTAGCAGGGGGATCTGGGTACGAGCAGTACTTC
>TRBV19|TRBJ2-1|-|-
CASSIRQYNEQFF
TGTGCCAGTAGCATCCGACAGTACAATGAGCAGTTCTTC
>TRBV19|TRBJ1-5|TRBD1|-
CASSIESRGRGQPQHF
TGTGCCAGTAGTATAGAATCGAGGGGGCGAGGACAGCCCCAGCATTTT
>TRBV28|TRBJ1-1|TRBD1|-
CASIPDRGNTEAFF
TGTGCCAGCATCCCGGACAGGGGGAACACTGAAGCTTTCTTT
>TRBV28|TRBJ1-2|-|few
CASSLGGQGGYYGYTF
TGTGCCAGCAGTTTAGGAGGACAAGGGGGATACTATGGCTACACCTTC
>TRBV14|TRBJ1-2|-|few
CASSQVRGGYGYTF
TGTGCCAGCAGCCAAGTACGAGGGGGCTATGGCTACACCTTC
>TRBV29-1|TRBJ1-1|-|-
CSVNRDGYTEAFF
TGCAGCGTTAACCGGGATGGGTACACTGAAGCTTTCTTT
>TRBV6-5|TRBJ1-2|-|-
CASSPGTTSGYTF
TGTGCCAGCAGCCCCGGGACAACATCTGGCTACACCTTC
>TRBV2|TRBJ2-7|TRBD1|few
CASSEWDRAPYEQYF
TGTGCCAGCAGTGAATGGGACAGGGCCCCCTACGAGCAGTACTTC
>TRBV19|TRBJ2-1|TRBD2|-
CASSIRDPGTSGRLTYNEQFF
TGTGCCAGTAGTATAAGGGACCCCGGGACTAGCGGGAGGCTTACCTACAATGAGCAGTTCTTC
>TRBV19|TRBJ1-5|TRBD1|-
CASSIGTGVSQPQHF
TGTGCCAGTAGTATAGGGACAGGGGTGAGCCAGCCCCAGCATTTT
>TRBV28|TRBJ1-5|-|-
CASSREGNQPQHF
TGTGCCAGCAGTAGGGAGGGCAATCAGCCCCAGCATTTT
>TRBV5-1|TRBJ2-1|TRBD1|-
CASSLGSGTGPYEQFF
TGCGCCAGCAGCTTGGGGTCGGGGACAGGGCCCTATGAGCAGTTCTTC
>TRBV6-1|TRBJ2-7|TRBD1|-
CASSEGQGDAYEQYF
TGTGCCAGCAGTGAGGGACAGGGGGACGCCTACGAGCAGTACTTC
>TRBV5-4|TRBJ1-5|-|-
CASSLMAGVNQPQHF
TGTGCCAGCAGCTTGATGGCAGGGGTCAATCAGCCCCAGCATTTT
>TRBV14|TRBJ1-4|-|-
CASSQSTAIATNEKLFF
TGTGCCAGCAGCCAGTCGACAGCCATAGCAACTAATGAAAAACTGTTTTTT
>TRBV29-1|TRBJ2-2|TRBD1|-
CSVEYRGPGELFF
TGCAGCGTTGAGTACAGGGGTCCCGGGGAGCTGTTTTTT
>TRBV29-1|TRBJ2-7|-|-
CSVEVLDNEQYF
TGCAGCGTTGAAGTGCTTGACAACGAGCAGTACTTC
>TRBV6-1|TRBJ1-1|TRBD1|-
CASSVQGVSTEAFF
TGTGCCAGCAGTGTACAGGGGGTCAGCACTGAAGCTTTCTTT
>TRBV7-6|TRBJ2-5|-|-
CASSRTQGVETQYF
TGTGCCAGCAGCCGAACACAAGGGGTAGAGACCCAGTACTTC
>TRBV5-1|TRBJ1-1|TRBD1|few
CASSPGTGVNTEAFF
TGCGCCAGCAGCCCCGGGACAGGAGTGAACACTGAAGCTTTCTTT
>TRBV2|TRBJ1-5|TRBD1|-
CASRGTESGQPQHF
TGTGCCAGCAGAGGGACAGAATCGGGTCAGCCCCAGCATTTT
>TRBV7-9|TRBJ1-4|-|few
CASSLRENEKLFF
TGTGCCAGCAGCTTAAGGGAGAATGAAAAACTGTTTTTT
>TRBV28|TRBJ1-3|-|few
CASSLETSGNTIYF
TGTGCCAGCAGTTTAGAAACATCTGGAAACACCATATATTTT